This TCR beta chain was observed in a study of blood T cell repertoires in COVID-19. Study-level background: Samples taken during acute and convalescent COVID-19 were collected in the United States, Italy and Spain. From T cells, B-cell-depleted T cells, or PBMCs came the material, which was cDNA or gDNA.

In the original processing: Reference gene primers were amplified, and this amplification served to estimate nucleated cell counts. The data were produced by immunoSEQ multiplex PCR, yet TCRdb's version contains in-frame clones alone and is incomplete. V and J calls and clone size are as listed in that table; D and trimming were resolved from the DNA. The table lists 350,000 to 450,000 clones, 85% of them singletons. Germline CDR1 MNHEY, CDR2 SVGEGT. J lost 4 bases, V lost 5 bases, and 6 bases had no gene match. CDR3 size: 15 residues. What was sequenced was peripheral blood. The clonotype was recovered from a woman younger than 30 with acute or convalescent COVID-19. V is TRBV6-2 or TRBV6-3 and J is TRBJ1-2; 11 nucleotides align to TRBD1. DNA for the CDR3: TGTGCCAGCAGTCAGAGGACAGGGGGCCTCTATGGCTACACCTTC. Protein sequence: CASSQRTGGLYGYTF.